This record concerns one TCR beta chain sequence. This sample is part of a study of T cell responses to AZD1222 COVID-19 vaccine. Sequencing used immunoSEQ multiplex PCR; TCRdb keeps in-frame clones, though not all of them. The table records about 97,000 clones, roughly nine tenths of them present only once. The CDR3 is made up of 14 amino acids. Per the germline V gene, CDR1 is MGHRA and CDR2 is YSYEKL. V lost 2 bases, J lost 5 bases, and 12 bases lay in between. V usage is TRBV4-1 and J usage is TRBJ1-2; a possible D gene is TRBD1 (5 bases). Sequenced here: peripheral blood, sampled on day 0 of AZD1222 vaccination. This sequence originates from an adult in good health. The CDR3 coding sequence is TGCGCCAGCAGCCAACCCGGGACCCTTTATGGCTACACCTTC. It encodes CASSQPGTLYGYTF.